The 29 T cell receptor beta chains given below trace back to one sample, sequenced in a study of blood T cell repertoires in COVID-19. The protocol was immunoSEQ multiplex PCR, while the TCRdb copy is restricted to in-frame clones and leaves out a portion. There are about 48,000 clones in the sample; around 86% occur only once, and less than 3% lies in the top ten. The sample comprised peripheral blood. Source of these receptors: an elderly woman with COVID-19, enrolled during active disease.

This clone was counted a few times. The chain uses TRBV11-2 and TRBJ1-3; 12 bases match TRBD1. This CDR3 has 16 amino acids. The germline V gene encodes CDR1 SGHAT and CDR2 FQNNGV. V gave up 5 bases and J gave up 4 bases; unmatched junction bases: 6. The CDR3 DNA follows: TGTGCCAGCAGCCGGGGACAGGGGGCTATCGGAAACACCATATATTTT. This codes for CASSRGQGAIGNTIYF.

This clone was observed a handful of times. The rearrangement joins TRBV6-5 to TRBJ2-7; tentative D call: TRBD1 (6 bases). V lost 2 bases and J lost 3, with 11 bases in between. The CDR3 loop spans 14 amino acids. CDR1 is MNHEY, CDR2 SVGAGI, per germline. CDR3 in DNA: TGTGCCAGCAGTTACACGAAGGGGGACTACGAGCAGTACTTC. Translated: CASSYTKGDYEQYF.

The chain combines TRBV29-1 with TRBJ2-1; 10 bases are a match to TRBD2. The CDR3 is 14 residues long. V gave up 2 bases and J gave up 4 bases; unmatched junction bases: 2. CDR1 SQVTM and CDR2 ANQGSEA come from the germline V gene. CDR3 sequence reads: CSVEIAGGYNEQFF. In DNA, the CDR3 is TGCAGCGTTGAAATAGCGGGAGGATACAATGAGCAGTTCTTC.

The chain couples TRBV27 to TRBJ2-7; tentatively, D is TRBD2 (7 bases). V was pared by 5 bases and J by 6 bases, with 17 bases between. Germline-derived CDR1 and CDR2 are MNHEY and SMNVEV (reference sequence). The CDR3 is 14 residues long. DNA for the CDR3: TGTGCCAGCAGTCCGGGGGGCAGGGTGGGCGAGCAGTACTTC. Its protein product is CASSPGGRVGEQYF.

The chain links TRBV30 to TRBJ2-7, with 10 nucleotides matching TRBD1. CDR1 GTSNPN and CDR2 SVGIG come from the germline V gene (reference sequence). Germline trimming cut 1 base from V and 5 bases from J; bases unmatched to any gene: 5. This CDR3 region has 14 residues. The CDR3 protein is CAWSAGTGAHEQYF. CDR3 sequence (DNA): TGTGCCTGGAGTGCCGGGACAGGGGCCCACGAGCAGTACTTC.

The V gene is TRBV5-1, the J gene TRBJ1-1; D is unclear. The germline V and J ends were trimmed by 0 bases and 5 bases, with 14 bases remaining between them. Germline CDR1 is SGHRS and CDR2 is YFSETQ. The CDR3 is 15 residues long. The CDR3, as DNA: TGCGCCAGCAGCTTGGTACCGGGTTCCGGTACTGAAGCTTTCTTT. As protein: CASSLVPGSGTEAFF.

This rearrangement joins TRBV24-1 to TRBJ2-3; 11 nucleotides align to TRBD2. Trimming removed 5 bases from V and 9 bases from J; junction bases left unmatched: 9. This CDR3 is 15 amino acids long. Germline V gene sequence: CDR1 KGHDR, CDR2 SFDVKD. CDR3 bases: TGTGCCACCAGTGTCGGGACTAGCGGAATAGACACGCAGTATTTT. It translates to CATSVGTSGIDTQYF.

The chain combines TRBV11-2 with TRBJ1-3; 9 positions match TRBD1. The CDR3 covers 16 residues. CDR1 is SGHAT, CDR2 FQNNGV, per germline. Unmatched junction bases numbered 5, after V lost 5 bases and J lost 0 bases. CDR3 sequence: CASSKGQGSSGNTIYF. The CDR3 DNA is TGTGCCAGCAGCAAGGGACAGGGAAGCTCTGGAAACACCATATATTTT.

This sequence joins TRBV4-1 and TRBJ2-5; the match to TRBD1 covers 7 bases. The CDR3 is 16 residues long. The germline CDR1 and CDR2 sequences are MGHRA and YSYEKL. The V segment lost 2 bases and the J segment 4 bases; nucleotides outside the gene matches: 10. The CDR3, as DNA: TGCGCCAGCAGCCAAAGCCCAACAGGGGTTCCAGAGACCCAGTACTTC. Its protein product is CASSQSPTGVPETQYF.

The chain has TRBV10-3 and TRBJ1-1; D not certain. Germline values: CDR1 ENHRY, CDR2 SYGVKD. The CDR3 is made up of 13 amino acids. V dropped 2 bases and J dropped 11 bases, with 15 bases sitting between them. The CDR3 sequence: CAISEEEVGEAFF. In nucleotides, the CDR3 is TGTGCCATCAGTGAGGAGGAGGTGGGCGAGGCTTTCTTT.

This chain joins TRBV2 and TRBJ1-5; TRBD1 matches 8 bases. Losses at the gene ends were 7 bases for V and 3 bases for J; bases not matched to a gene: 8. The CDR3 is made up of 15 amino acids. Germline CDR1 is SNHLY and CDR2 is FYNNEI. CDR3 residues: CASTDRQGNNQPQHF. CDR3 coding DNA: TGTGCCAGCACCGACCGACAGGGGAACAATCAGCCCCAGCATTTT.

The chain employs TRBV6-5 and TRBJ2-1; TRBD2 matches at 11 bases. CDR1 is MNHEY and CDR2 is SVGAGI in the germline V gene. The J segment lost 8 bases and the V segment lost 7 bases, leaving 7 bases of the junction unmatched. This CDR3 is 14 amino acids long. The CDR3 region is CASTTSGRVDEQFF. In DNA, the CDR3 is TGTGCCAGCACAACTAGCGGGAGAGTCGATGAGCAGTTCTTC.

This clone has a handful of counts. CDR3 bases: TGTGCCAGCAGCCACCTAGGACTAGCCGAGCAGTACTTC. This encodes CASSHLGLAEQYF. This rearrangement joins TRBV3-1 (or the pseudogene TRBV3-2) to TRBJ2-7; 8 nucleotides line up with TRBD2. The CDR3 is made up of 13 amino acids. Looked up from germline, CDR1 is LGHDT and CDR2 is YNNKEL (reference sequence). The junction had 4 bases not matched to a gene; V was cut back by 3 bases and J by 6 bases.

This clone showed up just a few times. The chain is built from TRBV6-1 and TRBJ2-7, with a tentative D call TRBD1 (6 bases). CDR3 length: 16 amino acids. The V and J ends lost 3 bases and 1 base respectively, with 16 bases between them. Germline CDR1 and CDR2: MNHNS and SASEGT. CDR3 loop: CASSDTGTPRSYEQYF. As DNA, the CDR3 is TGTGCCAGCAGTGACACAGGGACGCCTCGGTCCTACGAGCAGTACTTC.

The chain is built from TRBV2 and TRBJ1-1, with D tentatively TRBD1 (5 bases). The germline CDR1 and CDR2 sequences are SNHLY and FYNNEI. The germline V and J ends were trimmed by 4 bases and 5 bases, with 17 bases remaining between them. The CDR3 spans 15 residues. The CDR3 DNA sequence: TGTGCCAGCAGTGTCGGCCAGGGAAGAAAGACTGAAGCTTTCTTT. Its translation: CASSVGQGRKTEAFF.

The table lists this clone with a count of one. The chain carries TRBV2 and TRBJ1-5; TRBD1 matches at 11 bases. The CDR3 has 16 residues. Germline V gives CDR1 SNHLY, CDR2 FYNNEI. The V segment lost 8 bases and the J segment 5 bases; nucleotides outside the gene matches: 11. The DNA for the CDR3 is TGTGCCAGCGGGCCGAGAAGGACAGGGGGCTATCAGCCCCAGCATTTT. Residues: CASGPRRTGGYQPQHF.

CDR3 nucleotide sequence: TGCGCCAGCAGCTTCCAGGCGGGGGCCAATGAGCAGTTCTTC. It specifies CASSFQAGANEQFF. The chain couples TRBV5-1 to TRBJ2-1, with D tentatively TRBD2 (7 bases). The CDR3 has 14 amino acids. V gave up 2 bases and J gave up 6 bases, with 12 bases separating them. Germline V gene data show CDR1 as SGHRS and CDR2 as YFSETQ.

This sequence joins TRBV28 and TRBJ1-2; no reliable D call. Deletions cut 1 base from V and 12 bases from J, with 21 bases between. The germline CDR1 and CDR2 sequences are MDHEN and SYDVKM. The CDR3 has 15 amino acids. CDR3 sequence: CASSLSGRHSMRNTF. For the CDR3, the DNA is TGTGCCAGCAGTTTATCCGGGAGACACTCTATGAGGAACACCTTC.

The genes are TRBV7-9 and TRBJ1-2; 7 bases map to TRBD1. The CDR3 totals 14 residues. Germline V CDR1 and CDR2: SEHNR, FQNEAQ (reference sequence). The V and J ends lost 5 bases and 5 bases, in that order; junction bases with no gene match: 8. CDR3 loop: CASSPRDSRYGYTF. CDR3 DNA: TGTGCCAGCAGCCCCCGGGACAGCCGATATGGCTACACCTTC.

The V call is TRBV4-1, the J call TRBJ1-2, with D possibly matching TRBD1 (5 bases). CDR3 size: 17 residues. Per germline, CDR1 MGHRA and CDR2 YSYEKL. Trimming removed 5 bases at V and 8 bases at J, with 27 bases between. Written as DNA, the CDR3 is TGCGCCAGCAGCTCAACCCCACTGACCAGGGTGATCCGAGGCTACACCTTC. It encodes CASSSTPLTRVIRGYTF.

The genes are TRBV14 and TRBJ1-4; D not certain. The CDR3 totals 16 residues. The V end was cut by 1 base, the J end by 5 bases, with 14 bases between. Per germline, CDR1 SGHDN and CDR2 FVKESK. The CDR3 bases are TGTGCCAGCAGCCAAGTCAGGAATAATCTGAATGAAAAACTGTTTTTT. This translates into CASSQVRNNLNEKLFF.

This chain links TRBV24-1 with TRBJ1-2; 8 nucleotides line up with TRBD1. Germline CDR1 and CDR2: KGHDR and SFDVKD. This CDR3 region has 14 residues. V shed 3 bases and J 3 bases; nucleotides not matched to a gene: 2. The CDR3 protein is CATSDPTGDYGYTF. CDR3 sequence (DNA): TGTGCCACCAGTGATCCGACAGGGGACTATGGCTACACCTTC.

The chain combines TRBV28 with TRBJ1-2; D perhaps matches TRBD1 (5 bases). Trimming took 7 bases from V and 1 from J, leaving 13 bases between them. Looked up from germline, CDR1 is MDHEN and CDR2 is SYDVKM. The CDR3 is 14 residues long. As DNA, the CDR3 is TGTGCCAGCATTGGGCGGGGCGGTAACTATGGCTACACCTTC. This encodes CASIGRGGNYGYTF.

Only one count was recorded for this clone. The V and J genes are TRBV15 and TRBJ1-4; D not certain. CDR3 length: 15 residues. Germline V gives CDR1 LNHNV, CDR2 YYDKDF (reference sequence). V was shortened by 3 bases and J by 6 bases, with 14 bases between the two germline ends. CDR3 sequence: CATSSHLFGDEKLFF. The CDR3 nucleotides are TGTGCCACCAGCAGCCACCTCTTCGGGGATGAAAAACTGTTTTTT.

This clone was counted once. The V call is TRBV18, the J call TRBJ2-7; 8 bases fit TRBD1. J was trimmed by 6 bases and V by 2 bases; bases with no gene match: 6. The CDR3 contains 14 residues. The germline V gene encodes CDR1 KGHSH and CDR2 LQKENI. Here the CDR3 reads CASSPRTGNSEQYF. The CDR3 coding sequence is TGTGCCAGCTCACCAAGGACAGGGAATTCCGAGCAGTACTTC.

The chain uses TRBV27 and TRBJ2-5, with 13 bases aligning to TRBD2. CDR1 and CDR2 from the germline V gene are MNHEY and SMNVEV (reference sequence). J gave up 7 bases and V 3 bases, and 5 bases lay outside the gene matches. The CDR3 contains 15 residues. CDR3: CASSLGTSGIGTQYF. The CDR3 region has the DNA TGTGCCAGCAGTTTGGGGACTAGCGGGATAGGGACCCAGTACTTC.

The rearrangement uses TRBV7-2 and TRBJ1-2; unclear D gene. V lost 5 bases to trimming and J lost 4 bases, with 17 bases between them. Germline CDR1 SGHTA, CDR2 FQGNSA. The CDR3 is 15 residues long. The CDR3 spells CASSRRTDIFYGYTF. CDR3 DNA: TGTGCCAGCAGCCGCAGAACCGACATTTTCTATGGCTACACCTTC.

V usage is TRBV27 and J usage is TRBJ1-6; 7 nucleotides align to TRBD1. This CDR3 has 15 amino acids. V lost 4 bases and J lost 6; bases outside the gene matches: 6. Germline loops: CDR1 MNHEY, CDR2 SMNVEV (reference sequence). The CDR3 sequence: CASSSWGQPNSPLHF. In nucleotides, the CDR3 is TGTGCCAGCAGTTCCTGGGGACAGCCTAATTCACCCCTCCACTTT.

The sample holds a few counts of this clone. CDR3 region: CASSVYRENSPLHF. CDR3 in DNA: TGCGCCAGCAGCGTATACAGGGAAAATTCACCCCTCCACTTT. J is TRBJ1-6 and V is TRBV5-1; possibly TRBD1 for D (6 bases). This CDR3 is 14 amino acids long. V lost 4 bases and J 7 bases, leaving 12 bases between the germline ends. Germline CDR1 and CDR2: SGHRS and YFSETQ. The whole variable domain, remainder taken from reference TRBV5-1 and TRBJ1-6, is KAGVTQTPRYLIKTRGQQVTLSCSPISGHRSVSWYQQTPGQGLQFLFEYFSETQRNKGNFPGRFSGRQFSNSRSEMNVSTLELGDSALYLCASSVYRENSPLHFGNGTRLTVT.